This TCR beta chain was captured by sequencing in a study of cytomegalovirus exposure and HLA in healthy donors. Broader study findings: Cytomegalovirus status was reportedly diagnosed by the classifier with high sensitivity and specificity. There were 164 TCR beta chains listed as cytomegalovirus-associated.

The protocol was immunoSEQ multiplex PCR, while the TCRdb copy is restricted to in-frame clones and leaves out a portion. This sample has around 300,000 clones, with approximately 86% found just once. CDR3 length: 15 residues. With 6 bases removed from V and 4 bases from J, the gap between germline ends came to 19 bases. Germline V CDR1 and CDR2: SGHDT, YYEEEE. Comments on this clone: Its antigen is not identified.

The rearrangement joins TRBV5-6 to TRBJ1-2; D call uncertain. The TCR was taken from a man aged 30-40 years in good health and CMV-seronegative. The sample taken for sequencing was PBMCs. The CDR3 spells CASTSWGATLYGYTF. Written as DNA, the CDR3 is TGTGCCAGCACCTCTTGGGGAGCGACCCTCTATGGCTACACCTTC. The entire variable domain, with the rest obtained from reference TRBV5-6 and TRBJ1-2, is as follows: DAGVTQSPTHLIKTRGQQVTLRCSPKSGHDTVSWYQQALGQGPQFIFQYYEEEERQRGNFPDRFSGHQFPNYSSELNVNALLLGDSALYLCASTSWGATLYGYTFGSGTRLTVV.